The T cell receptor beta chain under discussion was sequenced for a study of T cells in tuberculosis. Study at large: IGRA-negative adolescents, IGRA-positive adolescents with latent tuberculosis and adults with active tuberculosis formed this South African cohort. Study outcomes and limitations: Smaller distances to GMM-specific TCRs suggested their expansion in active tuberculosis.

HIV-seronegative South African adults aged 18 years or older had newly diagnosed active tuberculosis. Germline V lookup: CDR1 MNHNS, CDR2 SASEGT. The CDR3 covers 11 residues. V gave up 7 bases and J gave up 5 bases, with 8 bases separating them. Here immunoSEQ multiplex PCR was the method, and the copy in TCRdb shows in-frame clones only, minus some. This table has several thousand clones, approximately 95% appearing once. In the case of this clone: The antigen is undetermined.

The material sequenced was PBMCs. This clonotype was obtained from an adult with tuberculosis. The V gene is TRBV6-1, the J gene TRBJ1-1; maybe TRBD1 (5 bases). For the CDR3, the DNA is TGTGCCAGCAACCGGGGGACTGAAGCTTTCTTT. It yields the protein CASNRGTEAFF.